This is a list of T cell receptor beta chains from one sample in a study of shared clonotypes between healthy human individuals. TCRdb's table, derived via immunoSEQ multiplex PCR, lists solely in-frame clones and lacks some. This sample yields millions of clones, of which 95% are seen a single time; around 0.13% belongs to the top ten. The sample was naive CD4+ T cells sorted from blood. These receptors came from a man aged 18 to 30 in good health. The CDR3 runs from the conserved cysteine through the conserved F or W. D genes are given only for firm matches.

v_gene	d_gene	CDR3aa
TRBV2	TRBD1	CASSGQGAPYEQYF
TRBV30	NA	CAWTRRGPEQFF
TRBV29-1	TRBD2	CSVPGLAGGPGNEQFF
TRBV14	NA	CASSQGMGQPQHF
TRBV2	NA	CASGYSNQPQHF
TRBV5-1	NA	CASGSRVGQPQHF
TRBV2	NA	CASGTGINQPQHF
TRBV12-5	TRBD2	CASGLAGTDTQYF
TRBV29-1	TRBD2	CSVAAREGLNTGELFF
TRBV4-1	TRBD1	CASSQATEQGGYTF
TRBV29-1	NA	CSVDAGWGGEQYF
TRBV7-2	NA	CASSLGTVAEQYF
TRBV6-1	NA	CASSEGHISGNTIYF
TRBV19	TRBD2	CASSRTSGDYEQYF
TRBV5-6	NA	CASSSLGTQYF
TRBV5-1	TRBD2	CASSTGLAGASDTQYF
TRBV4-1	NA	CASSVQFISIYGGPNNEQFF
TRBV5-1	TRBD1	CASRETGSGTDTQYF
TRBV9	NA	CASSVDPQQETQYF
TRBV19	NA	CASSKAGFYEQYF
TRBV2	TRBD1	CASRGTGRNYNEQFF
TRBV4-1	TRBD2	CASSQEVGLASSQETQYF
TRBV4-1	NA	CASSQWDSTDTQYF
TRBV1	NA	CTSPLGASAITPTDTQYF
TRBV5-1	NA	CASSFDGEYNEQFF
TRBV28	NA	CASIRTARNTEAFF
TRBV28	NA	CASRLLRTGYYEQYF
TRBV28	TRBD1	CASSSRDRVDQPQHF
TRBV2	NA	CASSAGTQSYEQYF
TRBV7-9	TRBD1	CASSKTGGEVTNTGELFF
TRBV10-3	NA	CAISLSTGQETQYF
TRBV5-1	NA	CASSPTTVLNTEAFF
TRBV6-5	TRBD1	CASSDGTGWNTEAFF
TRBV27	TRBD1	CASSSGQATGNSPLHF
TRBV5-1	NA	CASTQAPSTDTQYF